In its sample, the clone carrying this T cell receptor beta chain was seen many times. Its antigen remains unidentified. RNA transcripts served as the template for amplifying TCR beta CDR3 regions. The TCR CDR3 first-round RT-PCR relied on the HTBI primer set. TCRdb itself ran the multiplex PCR reads through MiXCR, one entry per CDR3 protein. In the table there are about 480,000 distinct CDR3 sequences, around 14% of which are singletons. Between the trimmed V and J ends, which lost 2 bases and 3 bases, there was a span of 16 bases. Germline CDR1 and CDR2: SNHLY and FYNNEI. This CDR3 is built from 16 residues. The data belong to a study of T cells in Graves' hyperthyroidism and ophthalmopathy. General study points: In the blood, most expanded thyroid clonotypes above 0.001 appeared as well.

The sample taken for sequencing was blood. This TCR derives from a woman between 18 and 30 years old with Graves' hyperthyroidism. The chain has TRBV2 and TRBJ2-5; unclear D gene. CDR3 coding DNA: TGTGCCAGCAGTGAACCTGGACCCACTATTAAAGAGACCCAGTACTTC. Protein sequence: CASSEPGPTIKETQYF.